This record looks at one T cell receptor (beta chain) sequence and its context. This clonotype showed up just a few times. Its antigen specificity is not known. Base qualities are not at hand, and no much larger clone is one base apart. V gives up 3 bases and J gives up 4 bases, and the segment between their germline ends measures 16 bases. CDR1 and CDR2 are read off the germline V gene (reference sequence) as DFQATT and SNEGSKA. Reading from cysteine to phenylalanine, the CDR3 counts 15 amino acids. Only the CDR3 part of the read is kept: 45 bases, read in frame from the first base. The protocol used for the library was 5' RACE. Sequencing relied on an Illumina HiSeq 2500. A second PCR of about 6 to 11 cycles was run with a J-beta primer mix and a sample-barcoded 5' primer. Each TCR beta cDNA molecule received a unique molecular identifier from a template-switch 5' adaptor carrying 12 random nucleotides. Each sample yielded at least 2.5 million CDR3-containing paired-end reads. All of the RNA was converted into first-strand cDNA using the Mint cDNA synthesis kit, with a TRBC-specific oligonucleotide serving as the primer. All cDNA was treated with uracil-DNA glycosylase and then went through a first 18-cycle PCR with the universal primers M1SS and BC2_uni_R. For the original study's pipeline: Each sample was normalized by randomly selecting 1 million high-quality reads, each carrying a distinct molecular identifier. Instead of being binned into consensus sequences, reads that shared molecular identifiers were thrown out. CDR3 identification, clonotype clustering and error correction used MiTCR with a Q25 quality threshold and the strictest error-elimination algorithm. A nonparametric unseen species model with Euler transformation was used to estimate lower-bound total TCR beta diversity. The raw public reads went through TCRdb reprocessing: fastp at Q25, MiXCR clone calling, in-frame beta chains kept. Under each unique CDR3 protein, matching rows form one entry showing the most common genes and DNA. TCRdb, not the authors, supplied the V and J calls. This sample lists some 640,000 distinct CDR3 sequences; 25% to 30% were detected once. 15% to 19% of the sample rests with the top ten.

This sample was taken from a study of blood T cells in healthy people across ages (dated by TCRdb to between 2015 and 2016). For the study in its entirety: In model experiments, template switching captured about one uniquely barcoded TCR beta cDNA molecule for every two T cells. To avoid experimental bias, donors of different ages were spread randomly across the sequencing lanes. The donors were split into four age groups: young (average about 16 years), middle-aged (roughly 42), aged (over 55) and long-lived (under 85). Two additional independent replicas of 1 million unique cDNA reads from the same blood draw were analyzed for two donors (one aged 18 to 30 and one aged 80 or older). To track age-related changes in TCR beta repertoire diversity, the study relied on deep sequencing normalized with unique cDNA molecular identifiers.

Donors were a few dozen systemically healthy Caucasian individuals from Russia aged roughly 6 to 90 years. Ten milliliters of peripheral blood were collected from each donor into EDTA-treated Vacutainer tubes. Ficoll-Paque density-gradient centrifugation was used to isolate PBMCs, with at least 7 million obtained per sample. Trizol reagent was used to extract total RNA from the PBMCs, yielding at least 5 micrograms per sample. For every donor, flow cytometry on a PBMC aliquot measured the percentage of naive CD45RAhigh/CD27high T cells. The paper as a whole reports these results and caveats: Compared with the aged group, the long-lived group had more naive CD4+ T cells, fewer expanded clones and increased TCR diversity, a pattern suggesting age selection. The percentage of naive T cells measured by flow cytometry correlated strongly with observed TCR beta diversity. Because the CMV infection status of the donors was unknown, age-related changes in expanded clonotypes may potentially have been confounded. Since profiling was done on bulk unsorted PBMCs, naive and antigen-experienced compartments could not be conclusively compared. Total diversity estimates from one million sequenced T cells were considered lower bounds and underestimates. As age increased, observed TCR beta diversity per million T cells dropped in a roughly linear way, and a significant reduction was already evident by age roughly 36.

The chain is made from TRBV20-1 and TRBJ1-3; matching of 5 bases hints at TRBD1 as the D gene. Sequencing was performed on blood. This sequence originates from a woman older than 75 in good health. The nucleotide sequence is TGCAGTGCTAGTCCTCCGGGACCGGGGGGAAACACCATATATTTT. Its protein product is CSASPPGPGGNTIYF.